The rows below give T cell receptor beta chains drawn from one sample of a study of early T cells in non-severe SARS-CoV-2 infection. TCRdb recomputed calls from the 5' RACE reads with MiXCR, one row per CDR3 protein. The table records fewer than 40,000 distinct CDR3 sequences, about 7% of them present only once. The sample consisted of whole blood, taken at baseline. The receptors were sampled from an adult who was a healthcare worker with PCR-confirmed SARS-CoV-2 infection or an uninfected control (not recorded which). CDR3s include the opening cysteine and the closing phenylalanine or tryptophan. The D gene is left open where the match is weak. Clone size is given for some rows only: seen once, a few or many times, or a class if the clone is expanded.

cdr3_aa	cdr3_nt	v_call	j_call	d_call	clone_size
CASSLGLAGVHEQFF	TGTGCCAGCAGCTTGGGACTAGCGGGAGTGCATGAGCAGTTCTTC	TRBV11-2	TRBJ2-1	TRBD2	many
CASSQGGAREETQYF	TGTGCCAGCAGCCAAGGTGGGGCGCGGGAGGAGACCCAGTACTTC	TRBV4-2	TRBJ2-5	TRBD2	many
CASSLALAGGGYGYTF	TGCGCCAGCAGCTTGGCCCTGGCAGGGGGCGGCTATGGCTACACCTTC	TRBV5-1	TRBJ1-2	TRBD1	many
CASSVTTPHEQFF	TGTGCCAGCTCAGTTACTACGCCTCATGAGCAGTTCTTC	TRBV18	TRBJ2-1	NA	few
CASTSQLHEQFF	TGTGCCAGCACCTCTCAACTCCATGAGCAGTTCTTC	TRBV27	TRBJ2-1	NA	few
CASSLVRPFNNEQFF	TGTGCCAGCAGCTTAGTTCGTCCCTTTAACAATGAGCAGTTCTTC	TRBV7-9	TRBJ2-1	NA	few
CASSLTQLPEQFF	TGTGCCAGCAGCCTAACCCAACTCCCTGAGCAGTTCTTC	TRBV6-1	TRBJ2-1	NA	few
CASSPDTSGYYNEQFF	TGTGCCAGCTCACCCGATACTAGCGGGTACTACAATGAGCAGTTCTTC	TRBV18	TRBJ2-1	TRBD2	NA
CASSYSWQGASYEQYF	TGTGCCAGCAGTTACTCGTGGCAGGGGGCATCCTACGAGCAGTACTTC	TRBV6-5	TRBJ2-7	TRBD1	few
CASSEYARFSEQFF	TGTGCCAGCAGTGAATATGCCAGGTTCAGTGAGCAGTTCTTC	TRBV25-1	TRBJ2-1	NA	NA
CASSLGNRIGEQYF	TGTGCCAGCAGCTTAGGCAATAGGATCGGCGAGCAGTACTTC	TRBV13	TRBJ2-7	NA	many
CSAPAQGAGYEQYF	TGCAGTGCTCCCGCCCAGGGGGCAGGGTACGAGCAGTACTTC	TRBV20-1	TRBJ2-7	TRBD1	few
CASRHDGQPNTEAFF	TGCGCCAGCAGGCACGACGGCCAGCCGAACACTGAAGCTTTCTTT	TRBV5-1	TRBJ1-1	NA	NA
CASSLGGALNYGYTF	TGTGCCAGCAGCTTAGGTGGGGCGCTTAACTATGGCTACACCTTC	TRBV7-9	TRBJ1-2	NA	few
CASRGQLEGEAFF	TGTGCCAGCAGGGGACAGTTAGAGGGGGAAGCTTTCTTT	TRBV7-9	TRBJ1-1	TRBD1	NA
CSARDWAGNYGYTF	TGCAGTGCTAGAGACTGGGCAGGGAACTATGGCTACACCTTC	TRBV20-1	TRBJ1-2	NA	many
CASSYLPSSDQETQYF	TGTGCCAGCAGCTATCTTCCTAGTTCGGATCAAGAGACCCAGTACTTC	TRBV7-9	TRBJ2-5	NA	few
CASSQAPGTGAGYTF	TGTGCCAGCAGCCAAGCCCCCGGGACAGGGGCTGGCTACACCTTC	TRBV3-1	TRBJ1-2	TRBD1	many
CASRGGGTSAKVGLFF	TGTGCCAGCAGAGGGGGGGGGACTAGCGCTAAAGTTGGGCTGTTTTTT	TRBV27	TRBJ2-2	TRBD2	many
CASSLTKTGRNEQFF	TGTGCCAGCAGCCTAACAAAGACAGGGCGGAATGAGCAGTTCTTC	TRBV5-6	TRBJ2-1	TRBD1	NA
CATSDLQGGMVETQYF	TGTGCCACCAGTGATTTGCAGGGTGGGATGGTGGAGACCCAGTACTTC	TRBV24-1	TRBJ2-5	NA	many
CASSPSSILVSDTQYF	TGTGCCAGCTCACCCTCCTCCATACTAGTCTCCGATACGCAGTATTTT	TRBV18	TRBJ2-3	NA	many
CASSPRPGQGGNDIQYF	TGTGCCAGCAGCCCACGTCCGGGACAGGGAGGGAATGACATTCAGTACTTC	TRBV7-6	TRBJ2-4	TRBD1	many
CASSPRTGENSPLHF	TGTGCCAGCAGCCCCCGGACAGGGGAAAATTCACCCCTCCACTTT	TRBV9	TRBJ1-6	TRBD1	many
CSVETGSFTEAFF	TGCAGCGTGGAGACAGGGTCCTTCACTGAAGCTTTCTTT	TRBV29-1	TRBJ1-1	TRBD1	NA
CSARDREVSNQPQHF	TGCAGTGCTAGAGACAGGGAAGTTAGCAATCAGCCCCAGCATTTT	TRBV20-1	TRBJ1-5	NA	many
CSATDGTSVGNTQYF	TGCAGTGCAACCGACGGGACTAGCGTCGGGAATACGCAGTATTTT	TRBV20-1	TRBJ2-3	TRBD2	NA
CSVDRQGSYNEQFF	TGCAGCGTTGATAGGCAGGGATCCTACAATGAGCAGTTCTTC	TRBV29-1	TRBJ2-1	NA	many
CASSPYAGTYNEQFF	TGTGCCAGCAGCCCCTACGCGGGAACCTACAATGAGCAGTTCTTC	TRBV7-2	TRBJ2-1	NA	NA
CASSYDFTSGNTGELFF	TGTGCCAGCAGTTACGACTTTACTAGCGGGAACACCGGGGAGCTGTTTTTT	TRBV6-5	TRBJ2-2	TRBD2	many
CASSSEQGPEAFF	TGCGCCAGCAGTTCCGAACAGGGGCCTGAAGCTTTCTTT	TRBV28	TRBJ1-1	TRBD1	NA
CASSLSRLAVFNEQFF	TGTGCCAGCAGCTTAAGCCGACTAGCGGTCTTCAATGAGCAGTTCTTC	TRBV7-2	TRBJ2-1	TRBD2	NA
CASSLRSADTGELFF	TGCGCCAGCAGCTTGAGGTCCGCAGACACCGGGGAGCTGTTTTTT	TRBV5-1	TRBJ2-2	NA	many
CASSPRGGRGVNGELFF	TGTGCCAGCAGCCCGCGGGGAGGCAGGGGAGTAAACGGGGAGCTGTTTTTT	TRBV5-4	TRBJ2-2	NA	many
CASSQEQIYTEAFF	TGCGCCAGCAGCCAAGAGCAAATATACACTGAAGCTTTCTTT	TRBV4-1	TRBJ1-1	NA	few
CSARDLGKFTFSGNTIYF	TGCAGTGCTAGAGATCTGGGGAAATTCACCTTCTCTGGAAACACCATATATTTT	TRBV20-1	TRBJ1-3	NA	medium-sized
CASSFSTGPNTGELFF	TGTGCCAGCAGCTTTTCTACAGGGCCGAACACCGGGGAGCTGTTTTTT	TRBV7-3	TRBJ2-2	NA	many
CASSLRTSGSFNEQFF	TGTGCCAGCAGTCTAAGGACTAGCGGGAGTTTTAATGAGCAGTTCTTC	TRBV27	TRBJ2-1	TRBD2	many
CASSPDRGRSEAFF	TGTGCCAGCAGCCCCGACAGGGGGAGGTCTGAAGCTTTCTTT	TRBV7-2	TRBJ1-1	TRBD1	many
CASSVDDTQYF	TGTGCCAGCAGCGTAGACGATACGCAGTATTTT	TRBV9	TRBJ2-3	NA	NA
CASRLQGGAATNEKLFF	TGTGCCAGCAGGCTACAGGGAGGGGCGGCAACTAATGAAAAACTGTTTTTT	TRBV6-6	TRBJ1-4	NA	many
CASSSQASDGYTF	TGTGCCAGCTCATCGCAGGCCAGCGATGGCTACACCTTC	TRBV18	TRBJ1-2	NA	few
CASSTGTSGRAGTYEQYF	TGTGCCAGCAGCACCGGGACTAGCGGGAGGGCTGGGACCTACGAGCAGTACTTC	TRBV11-2	TRBJ2-7	TRBD2	many
CASSLAAGTLNTGELFF	TGTGCCAGCAGCTTGGCAGCCGGGACATTGAACACCGGGGAGCTGTTTTTT	TRBV5-5	TRBJ2-2	NA	few
CASGATGWNSPLHF	TGTGCCAGCGGGGCGACAGGTTGGAATTCACCCCTCCACTTT	TRBV7-2	TRBJ1-6	NA	few
CASSGLGVGNEQYF	TGTGCCAGCTCAGGTTTAGGGGTTGGAAACGAGCAGTACTTC	TRBV18	TRBJ2-7	NA	few
CASSPKDGQMKPGANVLTF	TGTGCCAGCTCACCCAAAGATGGACAGATGAAACCTGGGGCCAACGTCCTGACTTTC	TRBV18	TRBJ2-6	NA	few
CASSDAGGGMGNNEQFF	TGTGCCAGCAGCGATGCGGGAGGTGGTATGGGGAACAATGAGCAGTTCTTC	TRBV28	TRBJ2-1	TRBD2	many
CSAKLAGRTDTQYF	TGCAGTGCTAAGTTAGCGGGACGCACAGATACGCAGTATTTT	TRBV20-1	TRBJ2-3	TRBD2	many
CASNIQPPPSYNEQFF	TGTGCCAGCAACATCCAGCCGCCTCCATCCTACAATGAGCAGTTCTTC	TRBV11-2	TRBJ2-1	NA	few
CASSAGGYGKVNTEAFF	TGTGCCAGCAGCGCCGGCGGGTACGGGAAGGTGAACACTGAAGCTTTCTTT	TRBV11-1	TRBJ1-1	NA	NA
CASSIAGGPFHEQFF	TGTGCCAGCAGCATAGCGGGAGGGCCATTCCATGAGCAGTTCTTC	TRBV5-8	TRBJ2-1	TRBD2	many
CASSPISGTEAFF	TGTGCCAGCAGTCCAATTTCGGGCACTGAAGCTTTCTTT	TRBV6-1	TRBJ1-1	NA	few
CASSQEWHSGGGSPLHF	TGCGCCAGCAGCCAAGAGTGGCATTCGGGGGGAGGCTCACCCCTCCACTTT	TRBV4-3	TRBJ1-6	NA	many
CASSYSTGYNEKLFF	TGTGCCAGCAGTTACTCGACAGGATATAATGAAAAACTGTTTTTT	TRBV6-2/TRBV6-3	TRBJ1-4	NA	NA
CASSMGSEYQPQHF	TGTGCCAGTAGTATGGGCAGCGAATATCAGCCCCAGCATTTT	TRBV19	TRBJ1-5	NA	NA